The 20 T cell receptor beta chains below come from one sample, sequenced in a study of T cells in Graves' hyperthyroidism and ophthalmopathy. Amplification of TCR beta CDR3 regions was performed using RNA transcripts as template. The TCR CDR3 first-round RT-PCR relied on the HTBI primer set. TCRdb re-called the multiplex PCR reads through MiXCR, storing one row per CDR3 protein. The table lists hundreds of thousands of distinct CDR3 sequences, 15% to 19% of them singletons, with 13% to 15% in the top ten. The sequencing sample was made of blood. Receptors originate from a woman younger than 35 with Graves' hyperthyroidism.

This clonotype was observed many times. V gene TRBV9 combines with J gene TRBJ2-2; 13 bases are a match to TRBD2. This CDR3 is 17 amino acids long. Per germline, CDR1 SGDLS and CDR2 YYNGEE. After removal of 5 bases from V and 3 bases from J, the junction contained 7 bases not matched to a gene. Here the CDR3 DNA reads TGTGCCAGCAGAGGGTCCGGACTAGCGGGGGACACCGGGGAGCTGTTTTTT. Protein: CASRGSGLAGDTGELFF.

This clonotype has a handful of counts. The rearrangement joins TRBV12-3 or TRBV12-4 to TRBJ2-7; TRBD2 is a possible D gene (6 bases). The CDR3 runs to 13 residues. V lost 6 bases to trimming and J lost 5 bases, with 14 bases between them. The CDR3 region is CASRASVANEQYF. The DNA for the CDR3 is TGTGCCAGCAGGGCTAGCGTGGCGAACGAGCAGTACTTC.

This chain joins TRBV20-1 and TRBJ2-3, with 9 bases that match TRBD2. The germline V gene encodes CDR1 DFQATT and CDR2 SNEGSKA (reference sequence). J gave up 4 bases and V 5 bases, and 7 bases lay outside the gene matches. The CDR3 is 14 residues long. Here the CDR3 DNA reads TGCAGTGCTGTCGAAGCGGGGGGCGCAGATACGCAGTATTTT. Translation: CSAVEAGGADTQYF.

This clonotype was recorded at least ten times. This sequence joins TRBV7-9 and TRBJ2-2, with 8 bases identical to TRBD1. With V trimmed by 6 bases and J by 1 base, 4 bases remained unmatched. Germline V gene lookup returns CDR1 SEHNR and CDR2 FQNEAQ (reference sequence). This CDR3 comprises 15 residues. For the CDR3, the DNA is TGTGCCAGCAGTAAGACAGGGGAGAACACCGGGGAGCTGTTTTTT. It codes for CASSKTGENTGELFF.

This clonotype was detected a few times. The rearrangement links TRBV6-2 or TRBV6-3 to TRBJ2-1; weak D call: TRBD2 (7 bases). CDR1 is MNHEY, CDR2 SVGEGT, per germline. There are 16 residues in the CDR3. Trimming left V 2 bases short and J 7 bases short, with 18 bases between. CDR3 sequence (DNA): TGTGCCAGCAGTTACCGGGGGGCCGGTTTCACAAATGAGCAGTTCTTC. It yields the protein CASSYRGAGFTNEQFF.

This clonotype was recorded many times. The rearrangement joins TRBV5-1 to TRBJ2-7; D call uncertain. The V end was cut by 0 bases, the J end by 0 bases, with 7 bases between. There are 14 residues in the CDR3. The germline gives CDR1 SGHRS, CDR2 YFSETQ. For the CDR3, the DNA is TGCGCCAGCAGCTTGGTACCTGCCTCCTACGAGCAGTACTTC. As protein: CASSLVPASYEQYF.

This clonotype has at least ten counts. The chain recombines TRBV18 with TRBJ2-1, with D maybe TRBD2 (9 bases). Trimming removed 6 bases at V and 1 base at J, with 22 bases between. The CDR3 is made up of 18 amino acids. Germline values: CDR1 KGHSH, CDR2 LQKENI. The CDR3 loop is CASSQDRAREGSYNEQFF. CDR3 DNA sequence: TGTGCCAGCTCCCAGGACAGGGCGCGGGAGGGGTCCTACAATGAGCAGTTCTTC.

The chain joins TRBV6-1 to TRBJ2-7, with D possibly TRBD2 on 6 matching bases. V gave up 7 bases and J gave up 2 bases, with 18 bases separating them. Germline V CDR1 and CDR2: MNHNS, SASEGT. This CDR3 region has 15 residues. The CDR3 protein is CASTIQSAGPYEQYF. CDR3 in DNA: TGTGCCAGCACCATCCAATCCGCGGGGCCCTACGAGCAGTACTTC.

This chain joins TRBV9 and TRBJ1-2; tentatively, D is TRBD1 (6 bases). The CDR3 is 14 residues long. V lost 5 bases to trimming and J lost 4 bases, with 15 bases between them. The V gene's germline CDR1 is SGDLS and CDR2 YYNGEE. In nucleotides, the CDR3 is TGTGCCAGCAGTCCTCAGGGGAGGGGCTATGGCTACACCTTC. Translation: CASSPQGRGYGYTF.

The chain recombines TRBV18 with TRBJ1-1; 10 nucleotides align to TRBD1. The trim removed 3 bases at V and 1 base at J, leaving 11 bases unmatched. This CDR3 is built from 18 residues. Germline-derived CDR1 and CDR2 are KGHSH and LQKENI. The CDR3 here is CASSPRQGARSSNTEAFF. CDR3 DNA: TGTGCCAGCTCACCCAGACAGGGGGCGCGTAGCTCGAACACTGAAGCTTTCTTT.

This clonotype was detected only a few times. This rearrangement joins TRBV5-1 to TRBJ1-6; D is perhaps TRBD1 (5 bases). V lost 5 bases to trimming and J lost 8 bases, with 14 bases between them. CDR3 length equals 14 residues. Germline-derived CDR1 and CDR2 are SGHRS and YFSETQ. CDR3 loop: CASSTGTGHSPLHF. CDR3 coding DNA: TGCGCCAGCAGTACCGGGACGGGCCATTCACCCCTCCACTTT.

V and J are TRBV12-3 or TRBV12-4 and TRBJ2-7; 9 nucleotides line up with TRBD1. V dropped 5 bases and J dropped 1; count of bases not matched to a gene: 6. The CDR3 runs to 15 residues. Here the CDR3 reads CASSAPGQGSYEQYF. In nucleotides, the CDR3 is TGTGCCAGCAGTGCACCGGGACAGGGTTCCTACGAGCAGTACTTC.

In the case of this clonotype: This may arise from a read error, as a much more abundant clone is one base away. The chain has TRBV2 and TRBJ1-6; the D is unclear. Per the germline V gene, CDR1 is SNHLY and CDR2 is FYNNEI. This CDR3 comprises 14 residues. In DNA form, the CDR3 reads TGTGCCAGCAGTGTTGGCTCCGATAATTCACCCCTCCACTTT. Protein sequence: CASSVGSDNSPLHF.

V gene TRBV19 combines with J gene TRBJ1-4; possibly TRBD1 for D (5 bases). Trimming shortened V by 4 bases and J by 7 bases, and 19 bases separated the two germline ends. Germline CDR1 and CDR2: LNHDA and SQIVND (reference sequence). The CDR3 length is 16 residues. For the CDR3, the DNA is TGTGCCAGTAGTAAGAGCCACGGGACGGCGAGTGAAAAACTGTTTTTT. Residues: CASSKSHGTASEKLFF.

In its sample, this clonotype was seen many times. This CDR3 reads CASSRLAGGYNEQFF. In DNA, the CDR3 is TGTGCCAGCAGCAGACTAGCGGGAGGGTACAATGAGCAGTTCTTC. This chain links TRBV7-3 with TRBJ2-1; TRBD2 aligns across 14 bases. Looked up from germline, CDR1 is SGHTA and CDR2 is FQGTGA. Trimming removed 5 bases from V and 4 bases from J; junction bases left unmatched: 1. CDR3 length: 15 residues.

The chain employs TRBV9 and TRBJ1-3; possible D gene TRBD1, 5 bases. The CDR3 runs to 15 residues. Trimming removed 4 bases from V and 2 bases from J, with 13 bases in between. Germline values: CDR1 SGDLS, CDR2 YYNGEE. The CDR3 region has the DNA TGTGCCAGCAGCCCTACCTCAGGGACTGGAAACACCATATATTTT. This sequence encodes CASSPTSGTGNTIYF.

This rearrangement joins TRBV20-1 to TRBJ2-7; D is undetermined. The V gene's germline CDR1 is DFQATT and CDR2 SNEGSKA (reference sequence). The CDR3 spans 12 residues. The V gene lost 0 bases and the J gene lost 2 bases, with 5 bases spanning the gap. The CDR3 DNA is TGCAGTGCTAGAGAGAGTACCTACGAGCAGTACTTC. This codes for CSARESTYEQYF.

This chain links TRBV12-3 or TRBV12-4 with TRBJ2-1; 9 nucleotides agree with TRBD2. The CDR3 length is 16 residues. V gave up 5 bases and J gave up 6 bases; unmatched junction bases: 11. The CDR3 DNA is TGTGCCAGCAGTCCTCACGGGACTAGCAGGGGCAATGAGCAGTTCTTC. Translated, it gives CASSPHGTSRGNEQFF.

CDR3 residues: CASSAVVAGTTNTGELFF. For the CDR3, the DNA is TGTGCCAGCAGCGCAGTAGTTGCCGGGACTACGAACACCGGGGAGCTGTTTTTT. The rearrangement uses TRBV9 and TRBJ2-2, with TRBD2 identical over 7 bases. Trimming removed 3 bases from V and 0 bases from J; junction bases left unmatched: 11. CDR3 length: 18 residues. Germline V gene sequence: CDR1 SGDLS, CDR2 YYNGEE.

This clonotype was seen at least ten times. At one of its ends the junction is not consistent with the germline gene, which may arise from a read error. The chain uses TRBV28 and TRBJ2-7, with a possible D match to TRBD2 (6 bases). The CDR3 spans 15 residues. Germline CDR1 reads MDHEN; CDR2 reads SYDVKM. CDR3 DNA: TGTACCAGCTGGAAGGCGGGATCCCGCTCCTACGAGCAGTACTTC. It specifies CTSWKAGSRSYEQYF.